The clone carrying this T cell receptor beta chain is categorized as large (0.1 to 1%). The target antigen is unknown. Each library started from about 14 ng of total RNA using the QIAseq Immune Repertoire TCR panel. TCRdb reprocessed the reads with MiXCR, giving one entry per CDR3 protein. The sample records around 370 distinct CDR3 sequences, about 12% being singletons. This specimen comes from a study of circulating CD8 cells and anti-PD-1 response in melanoma. For the study at large: Every 2 weeks, patients got 3 mg/kg nivolumab intravenously.

General study findings and limits: Subset repertoires were largely private at M1, with under 7% shared. Generally, no replicate experiments were performed.

Four subsets defined by PD-1 and/or TIGIT were sorted from live CD3+CD8+TCRalphabeta+ cells. Source: CD8+ T cells from PBMCs, taken at baseline or after one month of anti-PD-1 therapy (not recorded which). The source is a human donor with melanoma.

The CDR3: CSAPGQGFSYEQYF. The CDR3 nucleotides are TGCAGTGCTCCGGGGCAGGGCTTCTCCTACGAGCAGTACTTC. The chain combines TRBV20-1 with TRBJ2-7; D tentatively reads TRBD1 or TRBD2 (5 bases each). CDR1 is DFQATT, CDR2 SNEGSKA, per germline (reference sequence). V gave up 5 bases and J gave up 0 bases, with 14 bases separating them. The CDR3 runs to 14 residues.